This T cell receptor (beta chain) was identified during a study of CD8+ T cells in alopecia areata. In the study overall: Twice daily, treated patients received 5 to 10 mg of oral tofacitinib. Dosing spanned 6 to 18 months on tofacitinib, then 6 months off drug. Study observations and caveats: Clonality was higher in lesional than normal scalp, especially in alopecia totalis/universalis.

This CDR3 has 14 amino acids. Worth noting for this clone: Its specificity is unknown.

Alopecia areata patients had lesional scalp punch biopsies and peripheral blood taken from them. Reverse transcription of extracted RNA yielded cDNA, which provided the sequencing template. Clones were sequenced by immunoSEQ multiplex PCR, and TCRdb holds only the in-frame ones, with some missing. The sample holds roughly 150,000 clones; more than 45% are singletons and the top ten take just under 20%. The V gene is TRBV21-1, the J gene TRBJ2-7. TRBV21-1 is reported as a pseudogene. The sample consisted of CD8+ T cells sorted from blood, taken at week 0. This sequence originates from a human donor with alopecia areata. CDR3 in amino acids: CASSKSDLSYEQYF. CDR3 bases: TGTGCCAGCAGCAAATCGGATCTCTCCTACGAGCAGTACTTC.